The 27 T cell receptor beta chains below were found in one sample sequenced in a study of shared clonotypes between healthy human individuals (dated by TCRdb to 2020 to 2022). Library creation used the immunoSEQ multiplex PCR assay. TCRdb stores this immuneACCESS table with in-frame sequences only. Part of the clones is absent; in the studies checked, under half of the shortfall reflects unresolved V genes, and no reason is known for the rest. The sample contains some 1.4 million clones, 95% to 97% of them found a single time. The leading ten clones occupy approximately 1.2% of the sample. Source material: naive CD4+ T cells sorted from blood. Read against the paper, the sample's cell subset or site label means: CD45RA+ positively selected. Receptors were obtained from a man in his thirties or forties in good health.

The chain carries TRBV6-6 and TRBJ2-2; D is undetermined. The V end was cut by 7 bases, the J end by 0 bases, with 15 bases between. This CDR3 has 16 amino acids. Germline V gives CDR1 MNHNY, CDR2 SVGAGI (reference sequence). For the CDR3, the DNA is TGTGCCAGCACTCCCAAGGGAAAAGCGAACACCGGGGAGCTGTTTTTT. Amino acids: CASTPKGKANTGELFF.

DNA of the CDR3: TGTGCCAGCAGTTTAGACAGCCCAGGGAGCCTACCCTACGAGCAGTACTTC. This encodes CASSLDSPGSLPYEQYF. The chain has TRBV27 and TRBJ2-7, with D possibly being TRBD1 or TRBD2 (5 bases each). V was trimmed by 2 bases and J by 2 bases, leaving 19 bases between them. The germline V gene has CDR1 MNHEY and CDR2 SMNVEV (reference sequence). The CDR3 is made up of 17 amino acids.

This clone was picked up one time. CDR3 bases: TGCGCCAGCAGCCAAGATGGTTCAGGGTATTCTACAGATACGCAGTATTTT. As protein: CASSQDGSGYSTDTQYF. The chain combines TRBV4-1 with TRBJ2-3, with a possible D match to TRBD1 (5 bases). This CDR3 has 17 residues. Germline V gives CDR1 MGHRA, CDR2 YSYEKL. Trimming cost V 0 bases and J 3 bases, with 16 bases left between them.

V usage is TRBV7-5 and J usage is TRBJ1-5. TRBV7-5 is designated a pseudogene. The CDR3 has 15 residues. The CDR3 DNA follows: TGTGTCAGAAGCTTAGTTCCCTACCCCAACCAGCCCCAGCATTTT. Protein sequence: CVRSLVPYPNQPQHF.

This clone was seen once. This rearrangement joins TRBV10-2 to TRBJ1-2; tentative D call: TRBD1 (6 bases). Trimming took off 9 bases at V and 10 bases at J, with 12 bases between the two ends. Germline V gene sequence: CDR1 WSHSY, CDR2 SAAADI. The CDR3 consists of 10 residues. Written as DNA, the CDR3 is TGCGCCAGTGGACAGATAGACTACACCTTC. It is translated as CASGQIDYTF.

The chain carries TRBV7-2 and TRBJ2-6, with D possibly TRBD1 on 6 matching bases. With 5 bases removed from V and 0 bases from J, the gap between germline ends came to 8 bases. The germline gives CDR1 SGHTA, CDR2 FQGNSA. CDR3 length: 15 residues. The chain's CDR3 is CASSVQGSGANVLTF. The DNA of the CDR3 is TGTGCCAGCAGCGTACAGGGCTCTGGGGCCAACGTCCTGACTTTC.

The CDR3 nucleotides read TGTGCCAGCAGCTTAGCTCCCCCCGGGACAGGGTATGGCTACACCTTC. Encoded protein: CASSLAPPGTGYGYTF. The chain has TRBV5-5 and TRBJ1-2; 9 bases fit TRBD1. CDR3 length equals 16 residues. J gave up 5 bases and V 2 bases, and 10 bases lay outside the gene matches. Looked up from germline, CDR1 is SGHKS and CDR2 is YYEKEE (reference sequence).

The V gene is TRBV5-1, the J gene TRBJ2-2; TRBD1 matches 9 bases. CDR1 is SGHRS, CDR2 YFSETQ, per germline. V lost 4 bases, J lost 7 bases, and 11 bases stayed unmatched. This CDR3 is built from 16 residues. CDR3 region: CASSPDGTGNNGELFF. CDR3 coding DNA: TGCGCCAGCAGCCCGGACGGGACAGGGAATAACGGGGAGCTGTTTTTT.

The chain is built from TRBV19 and TRBJ2-7, with 12 bases identical to TRBD2. This CDR3 comprises 14 residues. Trimming removed 6 bases from V and 1 base from J; junction bases left unmatched: 1. CDR1 is LNHDA, CDR2 SQIVND, per germline (reference sequence). CDR3 DNA: TGTGCCAGTAGGACTAGCGGGGGATCCTACGAGCAGTACTTC. Translation gives CASRTSGGSYEQYF.

This chain connects TRBV5-4 to TRBJ2-1; TRBD1 aligns across 7 bases. The V segment lost 4 bases and the J segment 6 bases; nucleotides outside the gene matches: 7. Germline V gives CDR1 SGHNT, CDR2 YYREEE (reference sequence). The CDR3 has 14 residues. The CDR3 loop reads CASSDRDRGNEQFF. The CDR3 bases are TGTGCCAGCAGCGATAGGGACAGAGGCAATGAGCAGTTCTTC.

The chain links TRBV12-5 to TRBJ2-3; TRBD2 matches 13 bases. The CDR3 totals 18 residues. V trimming: 6 bases; J trimming: 5 bases; junction bases outside the gene matches: 14. Germline-derived CDR1 and CDR2 are LGHNT and FRNRAP. CDR3 coding DNA: TGTGCTAGTGGGGGGGATTCAGGACTAGCGGGAGTCGTAGATACGCAGTATTTT. Translated, it gives CASGGDSGLAGVVDTQYF. Complete variable domain (other parts from reference TRBV12-5 and TRBJ2-3): DARVTQTPRHKVTEMGQEVTMRCQPILGHNTVFWYRQTMMQGLELLAYFRNRAPLDDSGMPKDRFSAEMPDATLATLKIQPSEPRDSAVYFCASGGDSGLAGVVDTQYFGPGTRLTVL.

This chain links TRBV7-3 with TRBJ2-6; D ambiguous. V was clipped by 7 bases and J by 0 bases, with 7 bases between them. CDR3 length: 14 residues. From germline, CDR1 is SGHTA and CDR2 FQGTGA. CDR3 in amino acids: CASKENSGANVLTF. In DNA form, the CDR3 reads TGTGCCAGCAAGGAGAACTCTGGGGCCAACGTCCTGACTTTC. Filled out from reference TRBV7-3 and TRBJ2-6, the complete variable domain reads GAGVSQTPSNKVTEKGKYVELRCDPISGHTALYWYRQSLGQGPEFLIYFQGTGAADDSGLPNDRFFAVRPEGSVSTLKIQRTERGDSAVYLCASKENSGANVLTFGAGSRLTVL.

The chain recombines TRBV6-1 with TRBJ1-2, with TRBD1 identical over 9 bases. The CDR3 consists of 16 residues. V lost 2 bases and J lost 2; bases outside the gene matches: 6. Germline V gives CDR1 MNHNS, CDR2 SASEGT. This CDR3 reads CASSEPTGGANYGYTF. In DNA, the CDR3 is TGTGCCAGCAGTGAACCCACAGGGGGCGCCAACTATGGCTACACCTTC.

The chain couples TRBV2 to TRBJ2-7, with D possibly matching TRBD1 (5 bases). V was trimmed by 4 bases and J by 2 bases, leaving 12 bases between them. CDR1 and CDR2 from the germline V gene are SNHLY and FYNNEI. The CDR3 has 14 residues. The CDR3 nucleotides read TGTGCCAGCAGTGTAGTAACAGGACCCTACGAGCAGTACTTC. Translated: CASSVVTGPYEQYF.

For this clone: This CDR3 is also generated by other DNA sequences in the sample. The chain joins TRBV5-4 to TRBJ2-3; tentatively, D is TRBD1 or TRBD2 (5 bases each). The CDR3 runs to 15 residues. The V end was cut by 2 bases, the J end by 0 bases, with 10 bases between. CDR1 SGHNT and CDR2 YYREEE come from the germline V gene (reference sequence). CDR3 in DNA: TGTGCCAGCAGCTTACCGGGACGAAGCACAGATACGCAGTATTTT. Translated, it gives CASSLPGRSTDTQYF.

This clone was counted once. This chain links TRBV5-1 with TRBJ1-2; 9 bases match TRBD1. The germline V gene encodes CDR1 SGHRS and CDR2 YFSETQ. CDR3 size: 15 residues. V shed 4 bases, J shed 6 bases, and the junction held 10 bases outside the gene matches. The CDR3, as DNA: TGCGCCAGCAGCGCAACCGGGACAGGGTTTGATGGCTACACCTTC. This gives the protein CASSATGTGFDGYTF.

This clone occurred once. V is TRBV2 and J is TRBJ2-5; possibly TRBD2 for D (6 bases). Germline CDR1 and CDR2: SNHLY and FYNNEI. This CDR3 spans 12 amino acids. Trimming left V 7 bases short and J 5 bases short, with 11 bases between. The CDR3 region has the DNA TGTGCCAGCAAACTAGCTGGCGAGACCCAGTACTTC. This codes for CASKLAGETQYF.

This chain joins TRBV6-1 and TRBJ1-1; 7 nucleotides line up with TRBD1. Germline V CDR1 and CDR2: MNHNS, SASEGT. V trimming: 1 base; J trimming: 1 base; junction bases outside the gene matches: 6. The CDR3 totals 16 residues. The CDR3: CASSEVQGGANTEAFF. CDR3 sequence (DNA): TGTGCCAGCAGTGAAGTACAAGGGGGCGCGAACACTGAAGCTTTCTTT.

The chain employs TRBV29-1 and TRBJ2-3; D gene ambiguous. Germline V CDR1 and CDR2: SQVTM, ANQGSEA. V was clipped by 3 bases and J by 8 bases, with 9 bases between them. The CDR3 runs to 11 residues. The CDR3, as DNA: TGCAGCGTTGATACTGGTCGTACGCAGTATTTT. It specifies CSVDTGRTQYF.

The chain links TRBV7-9 to TRBJ2-3; TRBD1 is a possible D gene (5 bases). With 2 bases removed from V and 0 bases from J, the gap between germline ends came to 9 bases. Looked up from germline, CDR1 is SEHNR and CDR2 is FQNEAQ (reference sequence). The CDR3 is 15 residues long. The CDR3 region has the DNA TGTGCCAGCAGCTTAACCACAGGAAGCACAGATACGCAGTATTTT. This translates into CASSLTTGSTDTQYF.

The chain combines TRBV21-1 with TRBJ1-5; the table's D call TRBD1 went unverified against the DNA. TRBV21-1 is noted as a pseudogene. The CDR3 is 15 residues long. CDR3 in amino acids: CASSSTKGRHQPQHF. The CDR3 region has the DNA TGTGCCAGCAGCAGCACCAAGGGGCGGCATCAGCCCCAGCATTTT.

The chain is built from TRBV7-4 and TRBJ2-1; 9 nucleotides agree with TRBD1. The CDR3 runs to 15 residues. With 3 bases clipped from V and 3 bases from J, the junction kept 3 bases outside the gene matches. Looked up from germline, CDR1 is SGHVT and CDR2 is SQSDAQ. CDR3 sequence: CASSFPGQGYNEQFF. The CDR3 DNA reads as TGTGCCAGCAGCTTCCCGGGACAGGGCTACAATGAGCAGTTCTTC.

In DNA form, the CDR3 reads TGTGCCAGCAGCTCGACAGGGACTAATGGAAACACCATATATTTT. Residues: CASSSTGTNGNTIYF. The chain recombines TRBV11-3 with TRBJ1-3, with 7 bases that match TRBD1. Trimming at V came to 4 bases and at J to 3 bases, leaving 6 bases not matched to a gene. Looked up from germline, CDR1 is SGHNT and CDR2 is YENEEA. The CDR3 has 15 amino acids.

This clone was seen a single time. The rearrangement uses TRBV5-1 and TRBJ1-1; D not resolved. With 3 bases removed from V and 2 bases from J, the gap between germline ends came to 14 bases. The CDR3 runs to 15 residues. Germline V gives CDR1 SGHRS, CDR2 YFSETQ. CDR3: CASSSKPFPNTEAFF. The CDR3 nucleotides are TGCGCCAGCAGCTCCAAACCCTTTCCCAACACTGAAGCTTTCTTT.

The chain couples TRBV6-5 to TRBJ2-1, with TRBD2 matching 7 bases. The CDR3 runs 15 residues. Germline lookup yields CDR1 MNHEY and CDR2 SVGAGI. V dropped 6 bases and J dropped 7; count of bases not matched to a gene: 12. CDR3 DNA: TGTGCCAGCAGCTCGATAGGACTAGTCGAAAATGAGCAGTTCTTC. As protein: CASSSIGLVENEQFF.

V gene TRBV18 combines with J gene TRBJ1-4, with TRBD1 matching 8 bases. V was pared by 3 bases and J by 6 bases, with 9 bases of the junction left unmatched. The CDR3 contains 16 residues. Germline V CDR1 and CDR2: KGHSH, LQKENI. Written as DNA, the CDR3 is TGTGCCAGCTCACCCACAGGGGGGCTTAGAGATGAAAAACTGTTTTTT. It specifies CASSPTGGLRDEKLFF. Full variable domain (missing parts from reference TRBV18 and TRBJ1-4): NAGVMQNPRHLVRRRGQEARLRCSPMKGHSHVYWYRQLPEEGLKFMVYLQKENIIDESGMPKERFSAEFPKEGPSILRIQQVVRGDSAAYFCASSPTGGLRDEKLFFGSGTQLSVL.

The chain couples TRBV7-9 to TRBJ2-1, with a weak D call TRBD1 (6 bases). Germline CDR1 reads SEHNR; CDR2 reads FQNEAQ (reference sequence). V dropped 5 bases and J dropped 7 bases, with 24 bases sitting between them. The CDR3 consists of 17 residues. CDR3 DNA: TGTGCCAGCAGCCCTCCACTTCGCAGGGGCACAGGGAATGAGCAGTTCTTC. Translating gives CASSPPLRRGTGNEQFF.